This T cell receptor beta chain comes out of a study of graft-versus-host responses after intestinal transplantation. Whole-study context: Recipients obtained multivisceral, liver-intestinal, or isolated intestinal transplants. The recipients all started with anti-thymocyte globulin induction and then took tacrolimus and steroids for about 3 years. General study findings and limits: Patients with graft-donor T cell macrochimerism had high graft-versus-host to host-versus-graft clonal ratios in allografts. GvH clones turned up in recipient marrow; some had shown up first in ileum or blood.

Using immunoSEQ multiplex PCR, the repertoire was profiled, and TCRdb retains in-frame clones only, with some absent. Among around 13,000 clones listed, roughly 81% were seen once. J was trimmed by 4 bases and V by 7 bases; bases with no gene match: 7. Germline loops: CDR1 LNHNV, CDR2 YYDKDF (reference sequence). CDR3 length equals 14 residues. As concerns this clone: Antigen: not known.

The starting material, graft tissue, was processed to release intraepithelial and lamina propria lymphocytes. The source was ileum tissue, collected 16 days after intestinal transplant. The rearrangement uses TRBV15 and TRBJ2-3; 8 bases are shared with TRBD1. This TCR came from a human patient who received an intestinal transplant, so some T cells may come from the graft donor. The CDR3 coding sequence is TGTGCCACCATGCGGACAGGGCCCCCAGATACGCAGTATTTT. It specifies CATMRTGPPDTQYF.